The 14 T cell receptor beta chains given below trace back to one sample, sequenced in a study of OX40 agonist ivuxolimab in advanced cancers. TCRdb's copy holds only in-frame clones and misses some; the assay was immunoSEQ multiplex PCR. The data show about 14,000 clones, more than 75% seen once. The specimen comprised CD4+ or CD8+ T cells sorted from blood, sampled in a trial of the OX40 agonist ivuxolimab. The receptors originated from an adult with an advanced solid tumor such as melanoma, head and neck, liver or kidney cancer.

The genes are TRBV19 and TRBJ2-7; TRBD2 matches at 7 bases. V lost 6 bases to trimming and J lost 4 bases; unmatched junction nucleotides: 9. CDR3 size: 14 residues. CDR1 is LNHDA, CDR2 SQIVND, per germline (reference sequence). CDR3 sequence (DNA): TGTGCCAGTAGCATATCGACGGGGGGATACGAGCAGTACTTC. Protein product: CASSISTGGYEQYF.

The chain joins TRBV4-2 to TRBJ2-1; the match to TRBD2 covers 7 bases. The CDR3 runs to 17 residues. Germline values: CDR1 LGHNA, CDR2 YNFKEQ. V lost 0 bases and J lost 3; bases outside the gene matches: 8. The CDR3 sequence is CASSQDRDSGFYNEQFF. The CDR3 DNA reads TGTGCCAGCAGCCAAGATCGGGATAGCGGGTTCTACAATGAGCAGTTCTTC.

This chain connects TRBV10-3 to TRBJ2-7; possibly TRBD1 for D (5 bases). The germline V gene has CDR1 ENHRY and CDR2 SYGVKD. The CDR3 covers 13 residues. The germline V and J ends were trimmed by 4 bases and 4 bases, with 11 bases remaining between them. In DNA, the CDR3 is TGTGCCATCAGTGTGGGGCTTACTTACGAGCAGTACTTC. Translated: CAISVGLTYEQYF.

This chain uses TRBV11-1 with TRBJ2-7, with 9 nucleotides matching TRBD2. Germline values: CDR1 SGHAT, CDR2 FQDESV (reference sequence). This CDR3 region has 16 residues. The V segment lost 1 base and the J segment 6 bases; nucleotides outside the gene matches: 10. The CDR3 region has the DNA TGTGCCAGCAGCTTAGTTGGAGCGGGAGGTTTTACCGAGCAGTACTTC. This translates into CASSLVGAGGFTEQYF.

The count of this clone is one. This chain uses TRBV9 with TRBJ2-3, with D perhaps TRBD1 (6 bases). In germline, CDR1 is SGDLS, CDR2 YYNGEE. Trimming removed 0 bases from V and 3 bases from J, with 11 bases in between. The length of the CDR3 is 15 residues. The CDR3: CASSVGGGKTDTQYF. The DNA of the CDR3 is TGTGCCAGCAGCGTAGGAGGGGGAAAGACAGATACGCAGTATTTT.

This clone was picked up a small number of times. The V and J genes are TRBV4-2 and TRBJ2-1; D uncertain. V was trimmed by 4 bases and J by 8 bases, leaving 24 bases between them. Germline V gives CDR1 LGHNA, CDR2 YNFKEQ. CDR3 size: 17 residues. The CDR3 spells CASSPPQVKGWVDEQFF. For the CDR3, the DNA is TGTGCCAGCAGCCCCCCCCAAGTAAAGGGCTGGGTAGATGAGCAGTTCTTC.

V and J are TRBV28 and TRBJ1-4, with D perhaps matching TRBD1 (5 bases). The V end was cut by 5 bases, the J end by 8 bases, with 12 bases between. Germline loops: CDR1 MDHEN, CDR2 SYDVKM. The CDR3 runs to 13 residues. CDR3 loop: CASSGAGLEKLFF. DNA of the CDR3: TGTGCCAGCAGTGGGGCAGGGTTAGAAAAACTGTTTTTT.

This rearrangement joins TRBV27 to TRBJ1-4; D remains ambiguous. Germline-derived CDR1 and CDR2 are MNHEY and SMNVEV (reference sequence). This CDR3 region has 13 residues. Trimming took 5 bases from V and 8 from J, leaving 12 bases between them. CDR3 nucleotide sequence: TGTGCCAGCAGTGAATCTCCGGGCGAAAAACTGTTTTTT. Protein sequence: CASSESPGEKLFF.

The rearrangement links TRBV9 to TRBJ1-2, with 8 bases lining up with TRBD1. CDR1 is SGDLS, CDR2 YYNGEE, per germline. This CDR3 has 15 amino acids. V shed 0 bases, J shed 6 bases, and the junction held 7 bases outside the gene matches. CDR3 DNA sequence: TGTGCCAGCAGCGTAGGCGGGACAGGCCCCCATGGCTACACCTTC. This codes for CASSVGGTGPHGYTF. Combining the CDR3 with reference TRBV9 and TRBJ1-2 gives the whole variable domain DSGVTQTPKHLITATGQRVTLRCSPRSGDLSVYWYQQSLDQGLQFLIQYYNGEERAKGNILERFSAQQFPDLHSELNLSSLELGDSALYFCASSVGGTGPHGYTFGSGTRLTVV.

The rearrangement joins TRBV12-5 to TRBJ2-3, with 9 bases lining up with TRBD1. The V and J ends lost 6 bases and 5 bases, in that order; junction bases with no gene match: 9. The CDR3 totals 15 residues. The germline V gene has CDR1 LGHNT and CDR2 FRNRAP. The DNA for the CDR3 is TGTGCTAGTGGCCACGGACAGGGGTGGGTAGATACGCAGTATTTT. Its translation: CASGHGQGWVDTQYF.

By sample share, this clone is medium-sized (0.01 to 0.1%). The DNA for the CDR3 is TGTGCCAGCAGCTTATCTGAGGGGGCATCGGGCGCTGAAGCTTTCTTT. Protein product: CASSLSEGASGAEAFF. The chain couples TRBV7-9 to TRBJ1-1; 7 bases map to TRBD1. The CDR3 length is 16 residues. V shed 2 bases and J 6 bases; nucleotides not matched to a gene: 12. Germline CDR1 and CDR2: SEHNR and FQNEAQ (reference sequence). The variable domain in full, with the rest retrieved from reference TRBV7-9 and TRBJ1-1, is DTGVSQNPRHKITKRGQNVTFRCDPISEHNRLYWYRQTLGQGPEFLTYFQNEAQLEKSRLLSDRFSAERPKGSFSTLEIQRTEQGDSAMYLCASSLSEGASGAEAFFGQGTRLTVV.

The CDR3 nucleotides are TGTGCCAGCAGCTTGGATGGTACCCACCCGGAGACCCAGTACTTC. Protein product: CASSLDGTHPETQYF. The V and J genes are TRBV5-6 and TRBJ2-5; D unresolved. In germline, CDR1 is SGHDT, CDR2 YYEEEE. The CDR3 runs to 15 residues. Trimming took 0 bases from V and 5 from J, leaving 14 bases between them.

This clone was observed a single time. The chain recombines TRBV7-3 with TRBJ2-6; TRBD1 matches at 7 bases. Per the germline V gene, CDR1 is SGHTA and CDR2 is FQGTGA. Unmatched junction bases numbered 10, after V lost 5 bases and J lost 0 bases. The CDR3 length is 18 residues. The CDR3 loop reads CASSTPGTASSGANVLTF. CDR3 nucleotides: TGTGCCAGCAGCACCCCCGGGACAGCGAGCTCTGGGGCCAACGTCCTGACTTTC.

The chain has TRBV6-1 and TRBJ2-7, with D perhaps TRBD1 or TRBD2 (5 bases each). Trimming took 7 bases from V and 0 from J, leaving 16 bases between them. Germline CDR1 MNHNS, CDR2 SASEGT. This CDR3 region has 15 residues. In DNA, the CDR3 is TGTGCCAGCACCGTAAGAGGGGCGAGCTCCTACGAGCAGTACTTC. This gives the protein CASTVRGASSYEQYF.